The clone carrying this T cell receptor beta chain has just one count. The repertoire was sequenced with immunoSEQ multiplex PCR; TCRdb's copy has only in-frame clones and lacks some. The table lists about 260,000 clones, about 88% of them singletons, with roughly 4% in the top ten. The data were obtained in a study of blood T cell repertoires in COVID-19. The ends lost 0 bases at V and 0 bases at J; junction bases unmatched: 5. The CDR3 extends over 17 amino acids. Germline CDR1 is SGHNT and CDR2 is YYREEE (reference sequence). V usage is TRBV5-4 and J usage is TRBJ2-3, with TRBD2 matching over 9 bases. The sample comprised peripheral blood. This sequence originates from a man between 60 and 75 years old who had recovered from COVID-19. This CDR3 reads CASSLGSGGTSTDTQYF. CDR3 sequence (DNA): TGTGCCAGCAGCTTGGGAAGCGGGGGGACTAGCACAGATACGCAGTATTTT.